The clone carrying this T cell receptor beta chain was counted many times. Antigen specificity is unknown. This sample is drawn from a study of neurological immune-mediated disorders. V was cut by 0 bases and J by 5 bases, with 11 bases left in between. Per the germline V gene, CDR1 is ENHRY and CDR2 is SYGVKD. The CDR3 totals 15 residues. Synthesis of cDNA used 5'RACE (with 10-nucleotide random UMIs). The yield of each sequencing run was over 170 million TCR-beta sequences from 15-18 subjects. TCRdb called the 5' RACE reads again in MiXCR, with one record for every CDR3 protein. The profile shows roughly 80,000 distinct CDR3 sequences, 10% of them singletons. Regarding the study as a whole: Healthy controls had more TCR clonal expansion than multiple sclerosis, which showed the least, whereas HTLV-1-associated myelopathy showed the most.

The clonotype originates from a man aged 40-49 years in good health. The chain is built from TRBV10-3 and TRBJ1-5; D not resolved. Sequenced material: PBMCs. CDR3 sequence: CAISESSTAHQPQHF. The DNA of the CDR3 is TGTGCCATCAGTGAGTCCAGTACGGCACATCAGCCCCAGCATTTT.